This T cell receptor (beta chain) came from a study of shared clonotypes between healthy human individuals. Study-level results: Larger richness was generally estimated for naive than memory subsets.

The protocol was immunoSEQ multiplex PCR, while the TCRdb copy is restricted to in-frame clones and leaves out a portion. The data hold approximately 1,500,000 clones, with roughly 96% observed a single time. A CD45RA+ naive subset and a CD45RA-negative memory subset were split from CD4+ cells. In regard to this clone: The antigen is undetermined.

Germline V gene lookup returns CDR1 MNHEY and CDR2 SMNVEV (reference sequence). The J segment lost 3 bases and the V segment lost 5 bases, leaving 6 bases of the junction unmatched. This CDR3 is built from 15 residues. What was sequenced was naive CD4+ T cells sorted from blood. Subset in this sample: CD45RA+ positively selected. The sequence derives from a man aged 25-45 years in good health. This sequence joins TRBV27 and TRBJ1-4, with 7 bases lining up with TRBD1. CDR3 DNA sequence: TGTGCCAGCAGTCCATACAGGGGTTCTAATGAAAAACTGTTTTTT. Its protein is CASSPYRGSNEKLFF.